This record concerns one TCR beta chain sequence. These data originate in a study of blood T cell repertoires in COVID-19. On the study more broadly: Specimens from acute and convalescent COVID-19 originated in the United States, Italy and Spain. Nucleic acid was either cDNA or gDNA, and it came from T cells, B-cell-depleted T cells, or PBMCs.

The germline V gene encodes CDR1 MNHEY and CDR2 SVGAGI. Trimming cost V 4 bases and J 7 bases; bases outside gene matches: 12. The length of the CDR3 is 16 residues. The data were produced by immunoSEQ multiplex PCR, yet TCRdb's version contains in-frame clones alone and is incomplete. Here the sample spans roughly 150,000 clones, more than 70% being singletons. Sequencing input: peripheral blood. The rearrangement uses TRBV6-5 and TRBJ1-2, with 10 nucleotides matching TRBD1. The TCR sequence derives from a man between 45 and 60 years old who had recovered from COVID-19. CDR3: CASSSRRDRGRGGYTF. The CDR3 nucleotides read TGTGCCAGCAGTTCTCGCCGGGACAGGGGTAGAGGTGGCTACACCTTC.